Reported below is one T cell receptor (beta chain). These data belong to a study of shared clonotypes between healthy human individuals. Sequencing was performed with immunoSEQ multiplex PCR; in TCRdb, only in-frame clones are kept and a portion is missing. The sample has 2 million to 3 million clones, 93% seen once; the top ten hold 0.35% to 0.45%. Germline V CDR1 and CDR2: MDHEN, SYDVKM. V lost 6 bases, J lost 5 bases, and 9 bases stayed unmatched. The CDR3 has 14 amino acids. The chain has TRBV28 and TRBJ2-7, with 8 bases lining up with TRBD1. The TCR sequence derives from a man between 18 and 35 years old in good health. Some clones in this sample may be carry-over from other donors' samples. Sequencing was carried out using naive CD4+ T cells from PBMCs. The subset denotes: CD45RA+ positively selected. Written as DNA, the CDR3 is TGTGCCAGCAGGGGTGGGACAGGTACCCACGAGCAGTACTTC. Translating gives CASRGGTGTHEQYF.